This T cell receptor beta chain was sequenced during a study of blood T cell repertoires in COVID-19 (dated by TCRdb to 2020 to 2021). In the study overall: Samples covering the acute and convalescent phases of COVID-19 were provided by collaborators in the United States, Italy and Spain. The material from the prospective study consisted of cDNA or gDNA derived from T cells, B-cell-depleted T cells, or PBMCs. HLA class I and class II types, where available, came from metadata supplied by the sample provider rather than from assay-based typing. The samples were drawn from the first 160 participants of the ongoing ImmuneRACE study and from 950 to 1,500 subjects provided by 6 global collaborators. The sample metadata nearly always contained a de-identified subject ID, COVID-19 status, age in years and sex. The repertoires were released in a freely available public database meant as a resource for research on the immune response to SARS-CoV-2. The dataset comprised deeply sampled blood TCRbeta repertoires from subjects exposed to, actively infected with, or recovered from COVID-19.

CDR1 SGHDT and CDR2 YYEEEE are derived from the germline V gene. The CDR3, cysteine through phenylalanine, is 14 amino acids long. The sequence is cut down to CDR3 DNA, 42 bases in frame from base 1. V is trimmed back by 5 bases and J by 2 bases, and the junction contains 4 bases that no gene match accounts for. The immunoSEQ Assay, a bias-controlled multiplex PCR, was used to amplify TCRbeta CDR3 regions from genomic DNA. For the original study's pipeline: The number of nucleated cells in each sample was estimated by amplification of reference gene primers within the assay. Sequence reads were collapsed and filtered to measure the absolute abundance of every unique TCRbeta CDR3 rearrangement. Productive Simpson clonality was computed per sample as the square root of Simpson's diversity index over productive rearrangements. TCRdb mirrors the immuneACCESS table, restricted to in-frame sequences. Some clones are absent from its copies; in checked studies, under half trace to an unresolved V gene, and the reason for the others is unknown. Clone size and V and J calls were adopted from that table, with D and trimming inferred from the DNA. In all, the sample holds some 38,000 clones, and about 82% of those were seen once. The ten largest account for 4.8% of the sample.

General study outcomes and caveats: The quantity of clinical and demographic metadata differed by source and by participant and was supplied without curation.

Each collaborating institution followed its own protocols to collect whole blood in K2EDTA tubes. Collaborator samples were shipped for TCRbeta analysis as frozen whole blood, isolated PBMCs, or DNA extracted from either sample type. A word on this clone: The antigen it recognizes is unknown. No base quality values were provided; no much bigger clone lies one nucleotide off.

This TCR was recovered from a man aged 45-65 years with active COVID-19. Source material: peripheral blood. The chain employs TRBV5-6 and TRBJ1-1, with 9 bases aligning to TRBD1. For the CDR3, the sequence is CASRGTGSNTEAFF. The nucleotides read TGTGCCAGCAGGGGGACAGGGTCCAACACTGAAGCTTTCTTT. Reference TRBV5-6 and TRBJ1-1 genes cover what lies past the CDR3, so the full variable domain is DAGVTQSPTHLIKTRGQQVTLRCSPKSGHDTVSWYQQALGQGPQFIFQYYEEEERQRGNFPDRFSGHQFPNYSSELNVNALLLGDSALYLCASRGTGSNTEAFFGQGTRLTVV.